Sequencing of this T cell receptor (beta chain) was carried out in a study of blood T cell repertoires in COVID-19. About the research overall: The United States, Italy and Spain were the sources of the acute and convalescent COVID-19 samples. T cells, B-cell-depleted T cells, or PBMCs provided the cDNA or gDNA that served as material.

This CDR3 is built from 17 residues. Germline CDR1 and CDR2: LGHDT and YNNKEL (reference sequence). Trimming pared 5 bases from V and 0 bases from J, leaving 14 bases between. In the study's own analysis: Amplified reference gene primers provided the basis for estimating nucleated cell counts. Profiled with immunoSEQ multiplex PCR; TCRdb holds only in-frame clones, not every one. Clone size and V and J calls were adopted from that table, with D and trimming inferred from the DNA. The table has under 300,000 clones, around 82% seen once. The gene calls are TRBV3-1 (or the pseudogene TRBV3-2) and TRBJ1-6; D might be TRBD1 (5 bases). This sequence originates from an elderly woman with active or convalescent COVID-19. The sequencing input was peripheral blood. CDR3 sequence: CASSGIYRSSYNSPLHF. CDR3 nucleotides: TGTGCCAGCAGCGGAATTTACAGGAGCTCCTATAATTCACCCCTCCACTTT.